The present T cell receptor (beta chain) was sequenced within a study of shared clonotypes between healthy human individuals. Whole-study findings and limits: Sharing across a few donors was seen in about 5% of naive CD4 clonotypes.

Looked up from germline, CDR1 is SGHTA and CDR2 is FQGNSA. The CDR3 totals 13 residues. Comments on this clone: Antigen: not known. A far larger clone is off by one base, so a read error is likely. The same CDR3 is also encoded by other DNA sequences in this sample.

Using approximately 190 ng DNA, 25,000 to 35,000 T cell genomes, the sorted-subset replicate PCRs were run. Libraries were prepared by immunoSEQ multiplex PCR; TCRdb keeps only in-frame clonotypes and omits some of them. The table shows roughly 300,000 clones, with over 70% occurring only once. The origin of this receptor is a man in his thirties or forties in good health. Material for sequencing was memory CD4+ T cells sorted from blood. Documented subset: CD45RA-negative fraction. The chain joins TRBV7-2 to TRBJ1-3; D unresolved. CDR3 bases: TGCGCCAGCAGCTTATCGGGGGGAAACACCATATATTTT. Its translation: CASSLSGGNTIYF.